This T cell receptor (beta chain) was obtained from a study of blood T cell repertoires in COVID-19. Across the whole study: The United States, Italy and Spain provided the acute and convalescent COVID-19 samples.

The CDR3 is made up of 13 amino acids. Germline V lookup: CDR1 MNHEY, CDR2 SVGAGI. The V gene lost 5 bases and the J gene lost 5 bases, with 10 bases spanning the gap. Assay: immunoSEQ multiplex PCR; the TCRdb copy retains only in-frame clones and omits some. Of roughly 260,000 clones in the sample, about nine tenths were seen once. This clone was counted between two and nine times. The TCR was taken from a woman aged 25 to 39 with COVID-19, enrolled during active disease. The sample consisted of peripheral blood. This sequence joins TRBV6-5 and TRBJ1-5; D possibly corresponds to TRBD1 (5 bases). The CDR3, as DNA: TGTGCCAGCAGTAGGGGAATCCATCAGCCCCAGCATTTT. This gives the protein CASSRGIHQPQHF.